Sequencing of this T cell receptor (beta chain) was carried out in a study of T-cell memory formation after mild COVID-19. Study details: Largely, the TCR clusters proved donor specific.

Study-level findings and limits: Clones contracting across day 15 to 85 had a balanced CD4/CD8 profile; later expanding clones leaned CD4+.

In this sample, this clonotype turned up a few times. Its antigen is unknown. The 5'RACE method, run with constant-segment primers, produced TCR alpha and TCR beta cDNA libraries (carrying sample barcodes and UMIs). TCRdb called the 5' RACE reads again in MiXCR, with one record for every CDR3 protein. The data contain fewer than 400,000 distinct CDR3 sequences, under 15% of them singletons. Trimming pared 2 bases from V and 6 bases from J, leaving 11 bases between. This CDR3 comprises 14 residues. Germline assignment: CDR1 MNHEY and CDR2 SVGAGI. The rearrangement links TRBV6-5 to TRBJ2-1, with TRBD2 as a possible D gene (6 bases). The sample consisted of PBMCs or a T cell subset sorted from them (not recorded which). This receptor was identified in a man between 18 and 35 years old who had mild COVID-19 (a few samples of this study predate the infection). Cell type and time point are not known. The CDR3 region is CASSYLSGANEQFF. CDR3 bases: TGTGCCAGCAGTTACCTCTCGGGAGCCAATGAGCAGTTCTTC.